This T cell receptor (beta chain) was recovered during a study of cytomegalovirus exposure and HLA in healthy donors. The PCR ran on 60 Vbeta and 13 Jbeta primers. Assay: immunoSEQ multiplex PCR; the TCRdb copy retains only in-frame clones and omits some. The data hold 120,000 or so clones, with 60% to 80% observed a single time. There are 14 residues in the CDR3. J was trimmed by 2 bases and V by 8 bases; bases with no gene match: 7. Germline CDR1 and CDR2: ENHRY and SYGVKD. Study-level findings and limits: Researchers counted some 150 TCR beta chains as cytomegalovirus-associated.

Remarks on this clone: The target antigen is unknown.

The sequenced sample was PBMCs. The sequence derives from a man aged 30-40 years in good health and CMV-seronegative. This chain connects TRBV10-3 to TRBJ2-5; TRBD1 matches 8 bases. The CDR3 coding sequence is TGTGCCATCGGAGCGACAGGGGAACAAGAGACCCAGTACTTC. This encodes CAIGATGEQETQYF.